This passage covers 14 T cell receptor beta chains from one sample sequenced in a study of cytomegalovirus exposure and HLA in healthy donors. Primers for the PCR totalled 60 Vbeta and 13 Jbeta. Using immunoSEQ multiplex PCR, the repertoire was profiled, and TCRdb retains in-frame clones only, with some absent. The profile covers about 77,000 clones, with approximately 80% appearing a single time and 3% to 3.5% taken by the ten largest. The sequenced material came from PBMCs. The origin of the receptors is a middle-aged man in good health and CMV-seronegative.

In nucleotides, the CDR3 is TGCGCCAGCAGCTTGGGGACAGGAAGCTCCTATAATTCACCCCTCCACTTT. Amino acids: CASSLGTGSSYNSPLHF. V usage is TRBV5-1 and J usage is TRBJ1-6; 7 positions match TRBD1. With 0 bases clipped from V and 0 bases from J, the junction kept 3 bases outside the gene matches. The CDR3 is made up of 17 amino acids. Germline V gives CDR1 SGHRS, CDR2 YFSETQ.

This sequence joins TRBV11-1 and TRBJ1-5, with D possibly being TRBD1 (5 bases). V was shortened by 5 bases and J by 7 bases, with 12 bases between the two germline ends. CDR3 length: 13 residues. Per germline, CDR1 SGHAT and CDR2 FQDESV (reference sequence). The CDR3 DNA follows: TGTGCCAGCAGCGGGGGGATGGGACAGCCCCAGCATTTT. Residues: CASSGGMGQPQHF.

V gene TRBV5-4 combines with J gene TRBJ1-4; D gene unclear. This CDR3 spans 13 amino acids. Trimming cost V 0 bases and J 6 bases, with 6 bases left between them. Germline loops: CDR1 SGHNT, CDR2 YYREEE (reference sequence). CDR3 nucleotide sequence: TGTGCCAGCAGCTTGGATCGGTATGAAAAACTGTTTTTT. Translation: CASSLDRYEKLFF.

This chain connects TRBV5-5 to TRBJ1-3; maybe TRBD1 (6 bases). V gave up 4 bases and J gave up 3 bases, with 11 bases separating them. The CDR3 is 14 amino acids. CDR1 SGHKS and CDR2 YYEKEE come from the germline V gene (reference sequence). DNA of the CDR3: TGTGCCAGCAGCCCTACAGGGTATGGAAACACCATATATTTT. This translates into CASSPTGYGNTIYF.

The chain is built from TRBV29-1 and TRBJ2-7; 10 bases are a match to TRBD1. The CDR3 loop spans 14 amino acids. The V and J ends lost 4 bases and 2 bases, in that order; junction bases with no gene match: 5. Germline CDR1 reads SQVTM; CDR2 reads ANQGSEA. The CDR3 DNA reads TGCAGCGTTGGCAGACAGGGGGCCCCCTACGAGCAGTACTTC. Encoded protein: CSVGRQGAPYEQYF.

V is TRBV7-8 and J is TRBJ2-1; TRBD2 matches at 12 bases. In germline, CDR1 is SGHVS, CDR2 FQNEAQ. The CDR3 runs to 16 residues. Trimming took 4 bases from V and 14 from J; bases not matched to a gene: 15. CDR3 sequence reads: CASSSQWTSGVSWKFF. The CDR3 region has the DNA TGTGCCAGCAGCTCCCAATGGACTAGCGGGGTCTCGTGGAAGTTCTTC.

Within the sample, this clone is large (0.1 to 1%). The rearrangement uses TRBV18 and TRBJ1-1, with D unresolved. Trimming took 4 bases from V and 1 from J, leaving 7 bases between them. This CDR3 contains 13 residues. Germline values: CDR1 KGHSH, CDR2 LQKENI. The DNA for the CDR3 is TGTGCCAGCTCACTACAGACGAACACTGAAGCTTTCTTT. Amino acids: CASSLQTNTEAFF.

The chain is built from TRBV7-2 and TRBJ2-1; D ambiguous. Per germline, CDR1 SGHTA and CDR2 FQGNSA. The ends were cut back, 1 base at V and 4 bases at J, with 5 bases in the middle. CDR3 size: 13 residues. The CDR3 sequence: CASSLERYNEQFF. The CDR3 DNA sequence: TGTGCCAGCAGCTTAGAACGGTACAATGAGCAGTTCTTC.

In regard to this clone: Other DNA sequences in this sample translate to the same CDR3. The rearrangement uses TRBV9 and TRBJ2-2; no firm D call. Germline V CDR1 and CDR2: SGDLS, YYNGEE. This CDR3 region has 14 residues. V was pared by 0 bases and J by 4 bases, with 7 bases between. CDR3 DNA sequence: TGTGCCAGCAGCGTAGTCGAGAGCACCGGGGAGCTGTTTTTT. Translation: CASSVVESTGELFF.

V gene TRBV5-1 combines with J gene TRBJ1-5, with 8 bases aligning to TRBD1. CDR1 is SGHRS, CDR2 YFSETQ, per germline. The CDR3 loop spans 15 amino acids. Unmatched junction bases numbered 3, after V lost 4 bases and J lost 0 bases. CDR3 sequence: CASSPGTGSNQPQHF. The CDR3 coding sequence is TGCGCCAGCAGCCCGGGGACAGGTAGCAATCAGCCCCAGCATTTT.

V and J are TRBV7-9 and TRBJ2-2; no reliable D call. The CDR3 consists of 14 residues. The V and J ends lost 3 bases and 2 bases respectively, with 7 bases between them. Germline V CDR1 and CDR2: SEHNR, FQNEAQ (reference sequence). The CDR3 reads CASSFRSNTGELFF. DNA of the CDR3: TGTGCCAGCAGCTTCAGAAGTAACACCGGGGAGCTGTTTTTT.

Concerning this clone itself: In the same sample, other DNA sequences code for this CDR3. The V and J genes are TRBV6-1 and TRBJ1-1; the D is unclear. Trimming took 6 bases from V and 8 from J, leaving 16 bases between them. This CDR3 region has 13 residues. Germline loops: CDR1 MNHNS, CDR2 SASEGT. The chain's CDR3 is CASRRAEAWEAFF. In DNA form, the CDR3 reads TGTGCCAGCAGGAGGGCAGAAGCCTGGGAAGCTTTCTTT.

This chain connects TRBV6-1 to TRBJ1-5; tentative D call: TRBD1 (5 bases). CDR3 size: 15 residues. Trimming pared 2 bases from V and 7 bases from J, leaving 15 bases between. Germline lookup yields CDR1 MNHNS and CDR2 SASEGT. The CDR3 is CASSESAAGQQPQHF. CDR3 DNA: TGTGCCAGCAGTGAATCGGCGGCAGGGCAGCAGCCCCAGCATTTT.

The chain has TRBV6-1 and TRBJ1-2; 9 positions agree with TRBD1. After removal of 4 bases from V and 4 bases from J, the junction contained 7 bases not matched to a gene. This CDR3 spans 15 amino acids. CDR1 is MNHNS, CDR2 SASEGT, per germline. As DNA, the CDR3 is TGTGCCAGCAGTGGCCGGGACAGGGCTTTCTATGGCTACACCTTC. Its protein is CASSGRDRAFYGYTF.